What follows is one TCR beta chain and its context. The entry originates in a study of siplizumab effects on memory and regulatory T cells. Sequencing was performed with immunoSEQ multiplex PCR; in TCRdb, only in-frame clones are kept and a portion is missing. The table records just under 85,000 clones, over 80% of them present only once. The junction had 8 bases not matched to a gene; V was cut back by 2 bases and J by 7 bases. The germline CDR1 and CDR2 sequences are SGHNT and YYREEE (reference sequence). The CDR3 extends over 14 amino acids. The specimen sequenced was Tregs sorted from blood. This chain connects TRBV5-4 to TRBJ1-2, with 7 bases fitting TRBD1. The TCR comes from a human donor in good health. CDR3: CASSFQDRDSGYTF. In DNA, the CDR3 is TGTGCCAGCAGCTTCCAAGACAGGGACAGTGGCTACACCTTC.